This T cell receptor beta chain was recovered during a study of blood T cells in healthy people across ages. The CDR3 runs 14 residues. Germline assignment: CDR1 WNHNN and CDR2 SYGVQD (reference sequence). V was pared by 6 bases and J by 4 bases, with 15 bases between. A second about 6 to 12 cycle PCR used barcoded and J-beta primers. Every cDNA molecule bore a tag from a template-switch adaptor containing 12 random nucleotides. TCRdb called the 5' RACE reads again in MiXCR, with one record for every CDR3 protein. Among about 670,000 distinct CDR3 sequences listed, 35% to 50% were seen once. In the case of this clonotype: Its target is not known.

Whole-study results and caveats: Diversity estimated from one million T cells was considered an underestimate. While age rose, TCR beta diversity per million T cells dropped in a roughly linear way.

The chain joins TRBV10-1 to TRBJ2-5; TRBD1 is a possible D gene (6 bases). The material sequenced was blood. This clonotype originated in a man of 80 years or more in good health. The CDR3 loop is CASSKGDTRETQYF. The CDR3 nucleotides are TGCGCCAGCAGCAAGGGGGATACAAGAGAGACCCAGTACTTC.